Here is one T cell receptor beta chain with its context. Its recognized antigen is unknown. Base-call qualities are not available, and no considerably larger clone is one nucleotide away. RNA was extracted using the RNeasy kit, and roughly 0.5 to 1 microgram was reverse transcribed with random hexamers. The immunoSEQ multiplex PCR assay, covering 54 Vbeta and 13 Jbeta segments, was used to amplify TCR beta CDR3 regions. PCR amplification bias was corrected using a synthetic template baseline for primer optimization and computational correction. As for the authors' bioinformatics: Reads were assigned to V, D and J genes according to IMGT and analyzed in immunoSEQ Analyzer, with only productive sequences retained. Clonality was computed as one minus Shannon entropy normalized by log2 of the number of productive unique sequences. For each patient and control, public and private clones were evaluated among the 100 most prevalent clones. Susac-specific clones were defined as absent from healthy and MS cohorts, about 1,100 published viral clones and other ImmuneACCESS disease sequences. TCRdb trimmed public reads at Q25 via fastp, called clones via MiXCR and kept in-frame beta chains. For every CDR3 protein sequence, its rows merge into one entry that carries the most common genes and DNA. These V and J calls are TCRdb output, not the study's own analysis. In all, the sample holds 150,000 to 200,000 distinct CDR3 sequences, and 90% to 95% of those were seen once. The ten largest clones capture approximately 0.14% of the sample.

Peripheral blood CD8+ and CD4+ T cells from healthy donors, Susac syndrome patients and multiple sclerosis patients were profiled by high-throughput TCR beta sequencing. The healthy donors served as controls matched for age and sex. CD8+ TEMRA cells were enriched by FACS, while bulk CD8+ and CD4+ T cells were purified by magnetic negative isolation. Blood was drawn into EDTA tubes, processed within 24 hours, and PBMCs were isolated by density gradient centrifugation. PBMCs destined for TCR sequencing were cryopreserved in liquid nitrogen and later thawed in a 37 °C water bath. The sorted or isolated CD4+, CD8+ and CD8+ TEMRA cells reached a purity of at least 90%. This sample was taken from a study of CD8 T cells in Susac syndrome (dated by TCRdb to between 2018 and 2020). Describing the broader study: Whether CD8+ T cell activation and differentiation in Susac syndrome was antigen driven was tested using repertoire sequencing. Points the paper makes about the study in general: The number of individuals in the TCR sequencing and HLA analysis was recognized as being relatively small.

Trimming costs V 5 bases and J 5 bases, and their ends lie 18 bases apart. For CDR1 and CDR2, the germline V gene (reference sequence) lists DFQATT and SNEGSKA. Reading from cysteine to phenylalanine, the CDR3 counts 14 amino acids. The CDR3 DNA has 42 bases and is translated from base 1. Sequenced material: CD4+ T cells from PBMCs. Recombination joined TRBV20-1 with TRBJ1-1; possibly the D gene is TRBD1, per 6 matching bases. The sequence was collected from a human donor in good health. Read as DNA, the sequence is TGCAGTGCTCCCTCCCCCCAGGGGAGTACTGAAGCTTTCTTT. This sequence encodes CSAPSPQGSTEAFF.